Listed below are T cell receptor beta chains from one sample, sequenced in a study of CD8+CD57+ T cells in acquired aplastic anemia. TCRdb fed the reads into MiXCR, producing one record per CDR3 protein. The data hold some 20,000 distinct CDR3 sequences, with under 40% observed a single time. Sequencing was carried out using CD8+CD57+ T cells sorted from PBMCs. The receptors here all came from a human donor with aplastic anemia. Both conserved end residues are part of each CDR3. D genes are given only for firm matches. Not all rows give a size; the values are once, few, many and, for expanded clones, a class.

size,D,V,J,DNA,CDR3
many,-,TRBV29-1,TRBJ2-3,TGCAGCGCCTCTGACCCCCTCTATGACATCACAGATACGCAGTATTTT,CSASDPLYDITDTQYF
few,TRBD1,TRBV6-1,TRBJ1-5,TGTGCCAGCAGTGCGACAGGGCAACCCCAGCATTTT,CASSATGQPQHF
few,TRBD1,TRBV4-2,TRBJ1-4,TGTGCCAGCAGCCAAGTGGGACAGGGTCAGGAAAAACTGTTTTTT,CASSQVGQGQEKLFF
-,-,TRBV7-2,TRBJ1-4,TGTGCCAGCAGCTTATGGGGCATGGAAAAACTGTTTTTT,CASSLWGMEKLFF
-,-,TRBV24-1,TRBJ1-3,TGTGCCACCAGTGATTCCAGTAGGGGAGAAGAAAACACCATATATTTT,CATSDSSRGEENTIYF
-,TRBD1,TRBV2,TRBJ1-5,TGTGCCAGCAGTGCCCGACAGGGATATCAGCCCCAGCATTTT,CASSARQGYQPQHF
-,-,TRBV19,TRBJ2-1,TGTGCCAGTAGCCGAACAGGTATCCTAAAGGGCGTCGAGTTCTTC,CASSRTGILKGVEFF
-,TRBD1,TRBV20-1,TRBJ2-7,TGCAGTGCTAGCGTTAGGACAGGGGGCCTTTACTTCTACGAGCAGTACTTC,CSASVRTGGLYFYEQYF
-,-,TRBV5-4,TRBJ2-7,TGTGCCAGCAGCTTCGGCGGGGTCTACGAGCAGTACTTC,CASSFGGVYEQYF
-,TRBD2,TRBV7-9,TRBJ2-1,TGTGCCAGCGGGGGGGATACCTACAATGAGCAGTTCTTC,CASGGDTYNEQFF
few,-,TRBV7-3,TRBJ1-6,TGTGCCAGCAGCTCGACAGGAGAAGGTTCACCCCTCCACTTT,CASSSTGEGSPLHF
-,-,TRBV4-1,TRBJ2-3,TGCGCCAGCAGTTCAGGGGATGCAGATACGCAGTATTTT,CASSSGDADTQYF